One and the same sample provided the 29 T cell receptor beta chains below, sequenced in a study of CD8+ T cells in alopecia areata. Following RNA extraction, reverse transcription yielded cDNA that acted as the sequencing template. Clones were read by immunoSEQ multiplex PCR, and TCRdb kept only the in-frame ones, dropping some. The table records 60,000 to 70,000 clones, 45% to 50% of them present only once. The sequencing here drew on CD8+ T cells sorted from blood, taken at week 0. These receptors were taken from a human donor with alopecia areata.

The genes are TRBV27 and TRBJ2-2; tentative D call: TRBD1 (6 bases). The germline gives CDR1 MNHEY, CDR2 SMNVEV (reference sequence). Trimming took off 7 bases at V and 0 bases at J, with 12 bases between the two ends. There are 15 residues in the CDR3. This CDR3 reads CASTAGTSNTGELFF. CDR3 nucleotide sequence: TGTGCCAGCACTGCCGGGACATCGAACACCGGGGAGCTGTTTTTT.

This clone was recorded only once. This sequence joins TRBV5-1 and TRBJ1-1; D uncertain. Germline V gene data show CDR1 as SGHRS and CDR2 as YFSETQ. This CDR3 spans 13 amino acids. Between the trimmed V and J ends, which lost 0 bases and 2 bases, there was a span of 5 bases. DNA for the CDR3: TGCGCCAGCAGCTTGGGAGGCAACACTGAAGCTTTCTTT. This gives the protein CASSLGGNTEAFF. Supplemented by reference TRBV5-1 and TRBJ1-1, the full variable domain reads KAGVTQTPRYLIKTRGQQVTLSCSPISGHRSVSWYQQTPGQGLQFLFEYFSETQRNKGNFPGRFSGRQFSNSRSEMNVSTLELGDSALYLCASSLGGNTEAFFGQGTRLTVV.

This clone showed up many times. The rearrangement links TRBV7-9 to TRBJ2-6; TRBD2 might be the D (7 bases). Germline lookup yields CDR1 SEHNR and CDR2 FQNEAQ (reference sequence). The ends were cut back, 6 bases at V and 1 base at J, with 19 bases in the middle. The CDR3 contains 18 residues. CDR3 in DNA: TGTGCCAGCAGGAAACGCGGGGGCGAACTTTCTGGGGCCAACGTCCTGACTTTC. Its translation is CASRKRGGELSGANVLTF.

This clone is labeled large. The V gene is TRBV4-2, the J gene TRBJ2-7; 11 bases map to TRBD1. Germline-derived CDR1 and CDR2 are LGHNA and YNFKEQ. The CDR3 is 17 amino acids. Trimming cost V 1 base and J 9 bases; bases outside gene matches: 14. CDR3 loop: CASSQVALGTGGLGQYF. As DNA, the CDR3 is TGTGCCAGCAGCCAAGTAGCCCTCGGGACAGGGGGTTTGGGGCAGTACTTC.

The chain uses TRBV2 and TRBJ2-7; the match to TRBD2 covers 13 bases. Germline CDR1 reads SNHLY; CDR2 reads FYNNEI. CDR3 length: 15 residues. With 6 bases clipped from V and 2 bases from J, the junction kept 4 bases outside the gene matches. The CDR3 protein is CASRGTSGKTYEQYF. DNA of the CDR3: TGTGCCAGCAGGGGGACTAGCGGGAAAACCTACGAGCAGTACTTC. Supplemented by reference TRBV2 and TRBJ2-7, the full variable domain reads EPEVTQTPSHQVTQMGQEVILRCVPISNHLYFYWYRQILGQKVEFLVSFYNNEISEKSEIFDDQFSVERPDGSNFTLKIRSTKLEDSAMYFCASRGTSGKTYEQYFGPGTRLTVT.

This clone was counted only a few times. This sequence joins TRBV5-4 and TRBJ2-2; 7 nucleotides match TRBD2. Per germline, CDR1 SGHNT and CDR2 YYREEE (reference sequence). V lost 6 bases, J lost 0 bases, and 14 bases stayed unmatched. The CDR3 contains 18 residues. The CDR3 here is CASTPGERGPSNTGELFF. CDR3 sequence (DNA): TGTGCCAGCACCCCTGGGGAGCGGGGACCCTCGAACACCGGGGAGCTGTTTTTT.

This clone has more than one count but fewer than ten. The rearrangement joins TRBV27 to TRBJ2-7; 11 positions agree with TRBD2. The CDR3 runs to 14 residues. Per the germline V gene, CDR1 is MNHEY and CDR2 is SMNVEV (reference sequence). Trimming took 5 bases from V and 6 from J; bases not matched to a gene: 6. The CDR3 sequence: CASSTGLAAIEQYF. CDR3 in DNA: TGTGCCAGCAGTACGGGACTAGCGGCGATCGAGCAGTACTTC.

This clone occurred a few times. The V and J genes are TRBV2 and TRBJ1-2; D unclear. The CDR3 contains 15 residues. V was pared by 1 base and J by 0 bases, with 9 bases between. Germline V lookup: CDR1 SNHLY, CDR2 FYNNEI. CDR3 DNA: TGTGCCAGCAGTGAAGGTTGGCAGGCTAACTATGGCTACACCTTC. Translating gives CASSEGWQANYGYTF.

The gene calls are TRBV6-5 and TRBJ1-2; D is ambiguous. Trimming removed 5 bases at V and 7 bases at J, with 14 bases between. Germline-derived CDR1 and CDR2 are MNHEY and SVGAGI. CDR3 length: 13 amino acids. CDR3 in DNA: TGTGCCAGCAGTCCCTCTCTGGTGCGTGGCTACACCTTC. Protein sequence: CASSPSLVRGYTF.

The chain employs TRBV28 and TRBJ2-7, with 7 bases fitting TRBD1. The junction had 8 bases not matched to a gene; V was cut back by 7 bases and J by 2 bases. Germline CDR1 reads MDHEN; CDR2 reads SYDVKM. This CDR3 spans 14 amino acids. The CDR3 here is CASTMGDRTYEQYF. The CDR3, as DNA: TGTGCCAGCACCATGGGGGACAGAACCTACGAGCAGTACTTC.

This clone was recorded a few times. The CDR3 DNA reads TGTGCCAGCAGTTCCCCTGCGCGGGGCTCCTACGAGCAGTACTTC. Its protein product is CASSSPARGSYEQYF. V and J are TRBV25-1 and TRBJ2-7; D is possibly TRBD2 (6 bases). CDR3 length equals 15 residues. V gave up 5 bases and J gave up 0 bases, with 14 bases separating them. Germline values: CDR1 MGHDK, CDR2 SYGVNS.

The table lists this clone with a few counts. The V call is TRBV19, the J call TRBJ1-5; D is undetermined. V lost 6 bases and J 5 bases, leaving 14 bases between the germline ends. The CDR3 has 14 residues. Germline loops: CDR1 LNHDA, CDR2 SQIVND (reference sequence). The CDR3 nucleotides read TGTGCCAGTAGCCTCCACATGGATTATCAGCCCCAGCATTTT. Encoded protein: CASSLHMDYQPQHF.

The CDR3 reads CSVVRALSYNEQFF. The CDR3 region has the DNA TGCAGCGTTGTTAGGGCTCTGTCCTACAATGAGCAGTTCTTC. The rearrangement uses TRBV29-1 and TRBJ2-1; D ambiguous. The length of the CDR3 is 14 residues. CDR1 is SQVTM and CDR2 is ANQGSEA in the germline V gene. The ends were cut back, 4 bases at V and 1 base at J, with 11 bases in the middle.

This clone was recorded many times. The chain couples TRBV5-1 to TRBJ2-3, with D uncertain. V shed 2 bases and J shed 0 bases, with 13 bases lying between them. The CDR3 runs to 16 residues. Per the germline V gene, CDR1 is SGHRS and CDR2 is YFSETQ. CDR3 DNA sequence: TGCGCCAGCAGCTTTCCGACATCTTCTAGCACAGATACGCAGTATTTT. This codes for CASSFPTSSSTDTQYF.

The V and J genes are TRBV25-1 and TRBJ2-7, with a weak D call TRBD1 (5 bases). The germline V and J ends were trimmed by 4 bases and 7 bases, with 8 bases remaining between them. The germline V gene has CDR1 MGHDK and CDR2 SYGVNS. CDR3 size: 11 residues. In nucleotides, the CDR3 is TGTGCCAGCAGTGGTCCAGGGGAGCAGTACTTC. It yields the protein CASSGPGEQYF.

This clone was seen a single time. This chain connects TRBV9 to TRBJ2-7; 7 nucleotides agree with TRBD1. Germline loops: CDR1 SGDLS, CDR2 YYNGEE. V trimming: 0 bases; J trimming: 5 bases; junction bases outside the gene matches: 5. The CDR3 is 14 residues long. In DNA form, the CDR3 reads TGTGCCAGCAGCGTAGAGGGACAGTTCGACGAGCAGTACTTC. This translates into CASSVEGQFDEQYF.

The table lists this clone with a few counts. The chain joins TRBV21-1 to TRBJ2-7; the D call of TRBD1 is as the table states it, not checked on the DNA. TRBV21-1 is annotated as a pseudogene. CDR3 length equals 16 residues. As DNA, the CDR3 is TGTGCCAGCAGCGATACGTCTAACAGGGGATGGTACGAGCAGTACTTC. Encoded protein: CASSDTSNRGWYEQYF.

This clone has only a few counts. The CDR3 DNA follows: TGCGCCAGCAGCTGGGACCCCTCCTACGAGCAGTACTTC. Its protein product is CASSWDPSYEQYF. This chain uses TRBV5-1 with TRBJ2-7, with D perhaps being TRBD1 or TRBD2 (5 bases each). Germline V gives CDR1 SGHRS, CDR2 YFSETQ. Trimming left V 3 bases short and J 0 bases short, with 7 bases between. The CDR3 runs 13 residues.

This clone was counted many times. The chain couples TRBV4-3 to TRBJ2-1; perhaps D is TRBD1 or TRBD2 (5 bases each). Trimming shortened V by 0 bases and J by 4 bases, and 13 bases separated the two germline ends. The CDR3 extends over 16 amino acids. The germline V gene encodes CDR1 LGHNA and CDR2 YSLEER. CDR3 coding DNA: TGCGCCAGCAGCCAAGATTCACGGGGCCGGTACAATGAGCAGTTCTTC. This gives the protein CASSQDSRGRYNEQFF.

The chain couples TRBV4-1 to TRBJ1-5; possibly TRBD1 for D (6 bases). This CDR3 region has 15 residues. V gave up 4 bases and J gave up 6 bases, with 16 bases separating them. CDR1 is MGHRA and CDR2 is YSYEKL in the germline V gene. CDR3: CASSPTGTGFQPQHF. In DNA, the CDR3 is TGCGCCAGCAGCCCCACAGGGACCGGTTTTCAGCCCCAGCATTTT.

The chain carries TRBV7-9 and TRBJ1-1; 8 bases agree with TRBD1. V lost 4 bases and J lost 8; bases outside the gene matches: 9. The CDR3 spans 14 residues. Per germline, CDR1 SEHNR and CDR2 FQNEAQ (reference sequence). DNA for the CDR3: TGTGCCAGCAGCTCTTCCCGGACAGGGCCCGAAGCTTTCTTT. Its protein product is CASSSSRTGPEAFF. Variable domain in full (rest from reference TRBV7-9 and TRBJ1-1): DTGVSQNPRHKITKRGQNVTFRCDPISEHNRLYWYRQTLGQGPEFLTYFQNEAQLEKSRLLSDRFSAERPKGSFSTLEIQRTEQGDSAMYLCASSSSRTGPEAFFGQGTRLTVV.

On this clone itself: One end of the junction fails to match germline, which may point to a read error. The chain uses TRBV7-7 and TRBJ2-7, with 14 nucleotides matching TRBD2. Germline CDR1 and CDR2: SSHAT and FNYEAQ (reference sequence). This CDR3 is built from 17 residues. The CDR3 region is CASSPSPGLAGVYEQYF. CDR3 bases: TGTGCTAGCAGCCCCAGCCCGGGACTAGCGGGAGTCTACGAGCAGTACTTC.

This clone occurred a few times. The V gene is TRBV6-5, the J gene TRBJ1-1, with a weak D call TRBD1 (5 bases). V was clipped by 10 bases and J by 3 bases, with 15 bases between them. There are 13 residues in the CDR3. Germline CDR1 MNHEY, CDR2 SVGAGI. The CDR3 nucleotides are TGTGCCACCCGTATAGGGGCCCACACTGAAGCTTTCTTT. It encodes CATRIGAHTEAFF.

The CDR3 loop reads CASSVRTSGSVPDTQYF. CDR3 bases: TGTGCCAGCAGCGTGCGGACTAGCGGGAGTGTCCCAGATACGCAGTATTTT. The chain combines TRBV7-6 with TRBJ2-3, with 13 positions matching TRBD2. CDR1 and CDR2 (germline): SGHVS, FNYEAQ. V lost 5 bases, J lost 4 bases, and 9 bases stayed unmatched. This CDR3 region has 17 residues.

CDR3 sequence: CASSEGLAGYEQYF. The CDR3 nucleotides read TGTGCCAGCAGTGAGGGACTAGCGGGCTACGAGCAGTACTTC. This chain connects TRBV6-1 to TRBJ2-7; TRBD2 matches at 12 bases. Trimming cost V 3 bases and J 3 bases; bases outside gene matches: 0. Germline V gene sequence: CDR1 MNHNS, CDR2 SASEGT. This CDR3 is 14 amino acids long.

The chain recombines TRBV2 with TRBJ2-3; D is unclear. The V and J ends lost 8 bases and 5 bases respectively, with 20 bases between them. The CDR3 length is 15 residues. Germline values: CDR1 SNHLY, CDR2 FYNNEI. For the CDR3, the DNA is TGTGCCAGCTCTCTCCGGTCGGTACACAGAGATACGCAGTATTTT. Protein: CASSLRSVHRDTQYF.

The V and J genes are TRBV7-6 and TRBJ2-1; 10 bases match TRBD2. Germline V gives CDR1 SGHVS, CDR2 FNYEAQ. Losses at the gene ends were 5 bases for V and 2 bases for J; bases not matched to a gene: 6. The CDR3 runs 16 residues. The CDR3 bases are TGTGCCAGCAGCGTACTAGCGGGAAGAGCCTACAATGAGCAGTTCTTC. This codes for CASSVLAGRAYNEQFF.

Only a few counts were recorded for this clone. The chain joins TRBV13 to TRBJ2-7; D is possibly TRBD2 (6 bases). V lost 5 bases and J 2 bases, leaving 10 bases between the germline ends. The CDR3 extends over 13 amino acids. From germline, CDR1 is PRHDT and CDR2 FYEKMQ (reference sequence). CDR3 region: CASSEEGPYEQYF. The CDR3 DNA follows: TGTGCCAGCAGCGAGGAGGGCCCCTACGAGCAGTACTTC.

CDR3 protein: CASSQSHQGGFSYEQYF. CDR3 nucleotides: TGCGCCAGCAGTCAATCGCATCAGGGGGGTTTCTCCTACGAGCAGTACTTC. The gene calls are TRBV23-1 and TRBJ2-7; a possible D gene is TRBD1 (7 bases). TRBV23-1 carries the ORF label, with uncertain function. Between the trimmed V and J ends, which lost 0 bases and 0 bases, there was a span of 15 bases. The CDR3 consists of 17 residues.